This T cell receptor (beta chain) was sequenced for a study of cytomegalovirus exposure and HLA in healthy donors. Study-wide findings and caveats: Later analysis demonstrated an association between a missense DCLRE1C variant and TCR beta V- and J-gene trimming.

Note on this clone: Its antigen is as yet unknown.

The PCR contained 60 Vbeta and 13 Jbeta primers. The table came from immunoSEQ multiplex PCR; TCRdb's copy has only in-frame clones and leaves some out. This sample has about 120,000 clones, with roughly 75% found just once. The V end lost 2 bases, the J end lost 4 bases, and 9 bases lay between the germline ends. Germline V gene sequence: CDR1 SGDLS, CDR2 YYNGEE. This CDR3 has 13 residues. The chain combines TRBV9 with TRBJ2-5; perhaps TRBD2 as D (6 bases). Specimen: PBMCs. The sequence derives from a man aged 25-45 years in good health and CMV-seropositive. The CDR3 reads CASSVTSAETQYF. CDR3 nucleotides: TGTGCCAGCAGCGTGACTAGTGCAGAGACCCAGTACTTC.